This T cell receptor beta chain was captured in a study of blood T cell repertoires in COVID-19. The overall study: The study drew acute and convalescent COVID-19 samples from the United States, Italy and Spain. T cells, B-cell-depleted T cells, or PBMCs provided the cDNA or gDNA that served as material.

Trimming shortened V by 11 bases and J by 5 bases, and 3 bases separated the two germline ends. The CDR3 covers 8 residues. Data came from immunoSEQ multiplex PCR; TCRdb stores just in-frame clones and leaves some out. The table lists about 250,000 clones, 70% to 85% of them singletons. Patients from Seattle were sampled longitudinally, starting during active infection. The clonotype was recovered from a human donor with COVID-19, enrolled during active disease. The donor label of this sample is uncertain. The rearrangement links TRBV23-1 to TRBJ1-2; no reliable D call. TRBV23-1 is an ORF, and what it does is uncertain. The sequenced sample consisted of peripheral blood. The CDR3 loop is CARYGYTF. The CDR3, as DNA: TGCGCCCGTTATGGCTACACCTTC.